This T cell receptor beta chain was documented in a study of blood T cell repertoires in COVID-19. Study background: Samples representing acute and convalescent COVID-19 were sourced from the United States, Italy and Spain. The cDNA or gDNA used as material had been derived from T cells, B-cell-depleted T cells, or PBMCs.

The length of the CDR3 is 14 residues. The germline gives CDR1 SGHTS, CDR2 YDEGEE. The germline V and J ends were trimmed by 4 bases and 5 bases, with 13 bases remaining between them. In the authors' workflow: Estimates of nucleated cell counts were drawn from the amplification of reference gene primers. The table came from immunoSEQ multiplex PCR; TCRdb's copy has only in-frame clones and leaves some out. That table supplies the V and J calls and clone size; D and trimming were determined from the DNA. Among roughly 100,000 clones, 65% to 90% were seen once, and the ten largest hold around 4.8%. Source material: peripheral blood. The rearrangement links TRBV5-8 to TRBJ1-3; no clear D gene. The receptor was isolated from a man in his 60s with acute or convalescent COVID-19. The DNA for the CDR3 is TGTGCCAGCAGCGCTGGACTACTCCGAAACACCATATATTTT. Amino acids: CASSAGLLRNTIYF.